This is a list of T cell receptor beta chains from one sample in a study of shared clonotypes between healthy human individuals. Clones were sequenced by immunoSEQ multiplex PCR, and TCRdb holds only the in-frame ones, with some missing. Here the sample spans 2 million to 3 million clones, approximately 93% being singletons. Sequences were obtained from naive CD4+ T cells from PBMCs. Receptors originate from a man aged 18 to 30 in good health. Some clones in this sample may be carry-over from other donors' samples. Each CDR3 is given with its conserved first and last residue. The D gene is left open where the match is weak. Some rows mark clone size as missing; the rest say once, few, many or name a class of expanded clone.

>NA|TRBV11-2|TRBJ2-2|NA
TGTGCCAGCAGCTTTGGGGGCAGGGATACCGGGGAGCTGTTTTTT
CASSFGGRDTGELFF
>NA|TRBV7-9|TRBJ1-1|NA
TGTGCCAGCAGCTTAGAGGGCCCCACTGAAGCTTTCTTT
CASSLEGPTEAFF
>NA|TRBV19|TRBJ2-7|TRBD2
TGTGCCAGTAGTATCGGATCCGGGACTAGCTGGGGAGGCGAGCAGTACTTC
CASSIGSGTSWGGEQYF
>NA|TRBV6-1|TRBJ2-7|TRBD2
TGTGCCAGCAACAGGCCAGCGGGAGTCCCCTACGAGCAGTACTTC
CASNRPAGVPYEQYF
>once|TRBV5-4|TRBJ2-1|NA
TGTGCCAGCAGCTTTAGCGGTAGCTCCTACAATGAGCAGTTCTTC
CASSFSGSSYNEQFF
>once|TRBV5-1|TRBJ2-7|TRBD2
TGCGCCAGCAGCCGGGGGCTAGCGGGAACCTACGAGCAGTACTTC
CASSRGLAGTYEQYF
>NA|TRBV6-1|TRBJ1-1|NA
TGTGCCAGCAATTTTGGGACTGAAGCTTTCTTT
CASNFGTEAFF
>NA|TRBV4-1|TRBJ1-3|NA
TGCGCCAGCAGCCAAGATTCTGGAAACACCATATATTTT
CASSQDSGNTIYF
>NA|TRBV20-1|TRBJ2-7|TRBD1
TGCAGTGCTGACAGGGACTACGAGCAGTACTTC
CSADRDYEQYF
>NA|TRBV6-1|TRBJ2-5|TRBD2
TGTGCCAGCAGTGAGGTACTAGCGGGAGGGCCGAAGGAGGAGACCCAGTACTTC
CASSEVLAGGPKEETQYF
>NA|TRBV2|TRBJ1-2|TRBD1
TGTGCCAGCACCCTCGGGACAGGGTATGGCTACACCTTC
CASTLGTGYGYTF
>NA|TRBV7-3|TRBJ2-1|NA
TGTGCCAGCAGCTCCCGGCGGGATCCCAATGAGCAGTTCTTC
CASSSRRDPNEQFF
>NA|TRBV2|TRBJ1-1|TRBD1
TGTGCCAGCAGCGGACGGGAAGGGACAGCGAACACTGAAGCTTTCTTT
CASSGREGTANTEAFF
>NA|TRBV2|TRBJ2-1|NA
TGTGCCAGCAGTGTAATAGCGGTCGATGAGCAGTTCTTC
CASSVIAVDEQFF
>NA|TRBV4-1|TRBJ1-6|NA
TGCGCCAGCAGCCAGGGACCCTATAATTCACCCCTCCACTTT
CASSQGPYNSPLHF
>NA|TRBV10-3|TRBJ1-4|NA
TGTGCCATCAGTGTGGACCAGACCGAAAAACTGTTTTTT
CAISVDQTEKLFF
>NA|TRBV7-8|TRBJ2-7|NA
TGTGCCAGCAGCTTTTTAGGGACCGGGGTCCTCTACGAGCAGTACTTC
CASSFLGTGVLYEQYF
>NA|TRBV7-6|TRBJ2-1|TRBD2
TGTGCCAGCAGCTCCGGACTAGCGGGAGGGTCCTACAATGAGCAGTTCTTC
CASSSGLAGGSYNEQFF
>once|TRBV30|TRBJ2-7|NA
TGTGCCTGGAATTATGGACGTACCTTGGAGCAGTACTTC
CAWNYGRTLEQYF
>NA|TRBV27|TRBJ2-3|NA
TGTGCCAGCAGTTGGAACAGGCCGCGGGGCACAGATACGCAGTATTTT
CASSWNRPRGTDTQYF
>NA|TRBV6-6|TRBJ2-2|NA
TGTGCCAGCAGTCCACGAGGGCCATCGAACACCGGGGAGCTGTTTTTT
CASSPRGPSNTGELFF
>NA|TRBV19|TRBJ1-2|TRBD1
TGTGCCAGTAGTACCGGGACAGCGAGCGGCTACACCTTC
CASSTGTASGYTF
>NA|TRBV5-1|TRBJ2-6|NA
TGCGCCAGCAGCTTGGGTCCTCGGGAGGCCAACGTCCTGACTTTC
CASSLGPREANVLTF
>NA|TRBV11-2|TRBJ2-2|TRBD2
TGTGCCAGCAGCTTCAGCGGGAGGGGTGACGGGGAGCTGTTTTTT
CASSFSGRGDGELFF
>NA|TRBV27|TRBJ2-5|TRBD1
TGTGCCAGCAGCCGGGACAGGGAAGAGACCCAGTACTTC
CASSRDREETQYF
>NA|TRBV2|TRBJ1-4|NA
TGTGCCAGCAGTGAAGCCCTAACAGCAACTAATGAAAAACTGTTTTTT
CASSEALTATNEKLFF
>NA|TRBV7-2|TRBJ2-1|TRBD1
TGTGCCAGCAGCTTGGCCAGGGGGCGTCCTTACAATGAGCAGTTCTTC
CASSLARGRPYNEQFF
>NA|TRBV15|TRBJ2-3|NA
TGTGCCACCAGCAGAGGGAAGGCGAGCACAGATACGCAGTATTTT
CATSRGKASTDTQYF
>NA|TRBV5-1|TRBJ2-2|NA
TGCGCCAGCAGCATTAGCGTAGGCGGGGAGCTGTTTTTT
CASSISVGGELFF
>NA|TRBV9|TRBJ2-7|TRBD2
TGTGCCAGCAGCAGCTTCGGCGGGAGTATCTACGAGCAGTACTTC
CASSSFGGSIYEQYF
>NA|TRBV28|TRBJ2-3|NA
TGTGCCAGCAGTCTAGACAGAGGTTTGGGTAAAAGCACAGATACGCAGTATTTT
CASSLDRGLGKSTDTQYF
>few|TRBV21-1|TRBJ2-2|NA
TGTGCCAGCAGCAAAGTGGCGGGGTCGAACACCGGGGAGCTGTTTTTT
CASSKVAGSNTGELFF
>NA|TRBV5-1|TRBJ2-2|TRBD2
TGCGCCAGCAGTTTCACTAGCGGGAGGGTAAACACCGGGGAGCTGTTTTTT
CASSFTSGRVNTGELFF
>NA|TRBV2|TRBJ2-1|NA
TGTGCCAGCACGCTGGCGACAGGGAGGCGACATGAGCAGTTCTTC
CASTLATGRRHEQFF
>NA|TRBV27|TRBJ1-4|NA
TGTGCCAGCAGTTTTTTCATCGGGGGAACTAATGAAAAACTGTTTTTT
CASSFFIGGTNEKLFF
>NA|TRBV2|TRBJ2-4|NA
TGTGCCAGCAGTGAAAAATTCCTAGCCAAAAACATTCAGTACTTC
CASSEKFLAKNIQYF
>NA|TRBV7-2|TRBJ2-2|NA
TGTGCCAGCAGCTTAGCGGGAGGTCGAACCGGGGAGCTGTTTTTT
CASSLAGGRTGELFF
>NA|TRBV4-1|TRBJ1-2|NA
TGCGCCAGCAGCCAAGACGGGGGCCTTAACTATGGCTACACCTTC
CASSQDGGLNYGYTF
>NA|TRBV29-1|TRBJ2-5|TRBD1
TGCAGCGTGGGACAGGGGGCGGGCGAGACCCAGTACTTC
CSVGQGAGETQYF
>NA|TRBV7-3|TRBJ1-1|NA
TGTGCCAGCAGCTTAACCCGGGACCCGGCTATTTTCTTT
CASSLTRDPAIFF